These T cell receptor beta chains were read from a single sample in a study of blood T cell repertoires in COVID-19. Method: immunoSEQ multiplex PCR; TCRdb's copy keeps in-frame clones and lacks some. The sample holds over 15,000 clones, more than 85% seen once. The sequencing input was peripheral blood. Receptor source: a human donor in a cohort sampled during active COVID-19. Each CDR3 is given with its conserved first and last residue. D genes are given only for firm matches. Some rows mark clone size as missing; the rest say once, few, many or name a class of expanded clone.

cdr3_nt cdr3_aa j_call v_call clone_size d_call
TGCGCCAGCAGCCAAGTTACAGGGGGCGACGGGGAGGATACGCAGTATTTT CASSQVTGGDGEDTQYF TRBJ2-3 TRBV4-3 once TRBD1
TGTGCCAGCAGCTTTGGAGCGGGGGCCTCCTCAGATACGCAGTATTTT CASSFGAGASSDTQYF TRBJ2-3 TRBV7-6 . TRBD2
TGTGCCAGCAGTGCGACAGCCCAAGAGACCCAGTACTTC CASSATAQETQYF TRBJ2-5 TRBV7-3 . .
TGCGCCAGCAGCTTGGCCCCAGGGGCTGGGACTGAAGCTTTCTTT CASSLAPGAGTEAFF TRBJ1-1 TRBV5-1 few .
TGTGCCAGTATCGACGCCGAAGACAGGGCGGTCGGGGAGCTGTTTTTT CASIDAEDRAVGELFF TRBJ2-2 TRBV19 . TRBD1
TGTGCCAGCAGGGGCGGGGGGCTACTATATGGCTACACCTTC CASRGGGLLYGYTF TRBJ1-2 TRBV2 . .
TGTGCCAGCAGCTTAGCCGGGACACCCGAAGAGACCCAGTACTTC CASSLAGTPEETQYF TRBJ2-5 TRBV7-2 . .
TGTGCCAGCAGTTTATCGGGGCGGGGGGGGACCTACGAGCAGTACTTC CASSLSGRGGTYEQYF TRBJ2-7 TRBV27 once TRBD2
TGTGCCAGCAGCCTGACAGGGGGCGGGGATAGCAATCAGCCCCAGCATTTT CASSLTGGGDSNQPQHF TRBJ1-5 TRBV5-5 . TRBD1
TGTGCCAGCCACCCGCAGGGGCCCTATGGCTACACCTTC CASHPQGPYGYTF TRBJ1-2 TRBV18 . .
TGTGCCAGTAGTATAATCGACAGGGCAGGGGCCTATAGCAATCAGCCCCAGCATTTT CASSIIDRAGAYSNQPQHF TRBJ1-5 TRBV19 . TRBD1
TGTGCCAGCAGTTACCCACGGACAGGGCCAAGCACAGATACGCAGTATTTT CASSYPRTGPSTDTQYF TRBJ2-3 TRBV6-2/TRBV6-3 once TRBD1
TGTGCCAGCAGCACGAAGAGTCCCATTTCCTCCGACAATGAGCAGTTCTTC CASSTKSPISSDNEQFF TRBJ2-1 TRBV3-1/TRBV3-2 few .
TGTGCCAGCAGTACCGACTTTATTGGCGAGCAGTACTTC CASSTDFIGEQYF TRBJ2-7 TRBV12-3/TRBV12-4 . .
TGTGCCACCAGCAGGGGGGACAGGGGATTGTATCAGCCCCAGCATTTT CATSRGDRGLYQPQHF TRBJ1-5 TRBV15 . TRBD1
TGTGCCACCAGCAGACCGGAGGCGCGTCAGCCCCAGCATTTT CATSRPEARQPQHF TRBJ1-5 TRBV15 few .
TGTGCCAGCAGCCAAAGGACAGGGAGAAACACCATATATTTT CASSQRTGRNTIYF TRBJ1-3 TRBV3-1/TRBV3-2 few TRBD1
TGTGCCAGCAGTTTATCAGGGGCGCGAGTGGCTTTCTTT CASSLSGARVAFF TRBJ1-1 TRBV27 few .
TGTGCCAGCAGCGTGGGGGTAGCGGCGGGTCTTCAAGAGACCCAGTACTTC CASSVGVAAGLQETQYF TRBJ2-5 TRBV9 . .
TGTGCCAGCAGCCAGGGCCTCTACGAGCAGTACTTC CASSQGLYEQYF TRBJ2-7 TRBV7-9 . .